Shown below are 4 T cell receptor beta chains from a single sample sequenced in a study of Tregs in tolerant kidney transplant recipients (dated by TCRdb to between 2018 and 2021). Library creation used the immunoSEQ multiplex PCR assay. In TCRdb, the immuneACCESS table is reduced to in-frame sequences with V and J assigned. These tables do not hold every clone; where another copy was compared, an unresolved V gene accounts for under half, and the others remain unexplained. This sample is represented by 200,000 to 300,000 clones; approximately 84% of them were singletons. The top ten clonotypes cover about 0.64% of the sample. The sequenced material came from CD4+ T cells from blood. The origin of the receptors is a human donor in good health.

This rearrangement joins TRBV5-5 to TRBJ1-2; D not resolved. V was cut by 4 bases and J by 4 bases, with 11 bases left in between. There are 13 residues in the CDR3. Germline V gene sequence: CDR1 SGHKS, CDR2 YYEKEE (reference sequence). CDR3 DNA sequence: TGTGCCAGCAGCCCAGGTTCGGGCTATGGCTACACCTTC. This gives the protein CASSPGSGYGYTF.

The chain has TRBV19 and TRBJ1-5, with TRBD1 matching over 7 bases. The CDR3 sequence is 17 residues long. The V and J ends lost 6 bases and 3 bases, in that order; junction bases with no gene match: 14. CDR1 is LNHDA and CDR2 is SQIVND in the germline V gene (reference sequence). In DNA form, the CDR3 reads TGTGCCAGTAGCCCTCTCGTGGGACAGCGCAACAATCAGCCCCAGCATTTT. Its translation: CASSPLVGQRNNQPQHF.

J is TRBJ1-1 and V is TRBV4-1, with D perhaps TRBD1 (5 bases). The CDR3 covers 15 residues. Trimming shortened V by 0 bases and J by 4 bases, and 12 bases separated the two germline ends. Germline V gives CDR1 MGHRA, CDR2 YSYEKL. CDR3 sequence: CASSQENWGSTEAFF. The CDR3 DNA sequence: TGCGCCAGCAGCCAAGAGAATTGGGGGAGCACTGAAGCTTTCTTT.

The J gene is TRBJ1-1, the V gene TRBV18; D unresolved. This CDR3 comprises 16 residues. Trimming removed 1 base from V and 6 bases from J, with 18 bases in between. Germline V gives CDR1 KGHSH, CDR2 LQKENI. The CDR3 sequence: CASSPQSGRGRAEAFF. For the CDR3, the DNA is TGTGCCAGCTCACCACAGTCAGGCCGCGGGAGGGCTGAAGCTTTCTTT. Full variable domain (remainder filled in from reference TRBV18 and TRBJ1-1): NAGVMQNPRHLVRRRGQEARLRCSPMKGHSHVYWYRQLPEEGLKFMVYLQKENIIDESGMPKERFSAEFPKEGPSILRIQQVVRGDSAAYFCASSPQSGRGRAEAFFGQGTRLTVV.